One and the same sample provided the 30 T cell receptor beta chains below, sequenced in a study of cytomegalovirus exposure and HLA in healthy donors. Amplification used 60 Vbeta primers and 13 Jbeta primers. Method: immunoSEQ multiplex PCR; TCRdb's copy keeps in-frame clones and lacks some. The table lists 100,000 to 150,000 clones, 74% of them singletons. The sample comprised PBMCs. The receptors were gathered from a man aged 40-49 years in good health and CMV-seropositive.

There are a few counts of this clone. V and J are TRBV7-4 and TRBJ2-1, with a weak D call TRBD1 (6 bases). The CDR3 length is 22 residues. Trimming cost V 1 base and J 0 bases, with 28 bases left between them. The germline CDR1 and CDR2 sequences are SGHVT and SQSDAQ. CDR3 nucleotide sequence: TGTGCCAGCAGCTTAGGGGGAAGTGTTGAGACAGGTATGAAGAGCTCCTACAATGAGCAGTTCTTC. The encoded protein is CASSLGGSVETGMKSSYNEQFF. Drawing the rest from reference TRBV7-4 and TRBJ2-1, the complete variable domain is GAGVSQSPRYKVAKRGRDVALRCDSISGHVTLYWYRQTLGQGSEVLTYSQSDAQRDKSGRPSGRFSAERPERSVSTLKIQRTEQGDSAVYLCASSLGGSVETGMKSSYNEQFFGPGTRLTVL.

This chain uses TRBV2 with TRBJ2-7, with TRBD1 matching 7 bases. J lost 0 bases, V lost 6 bases, and 11 bases had no gene match. Germline lookup yields CDR1 SNHLY and CDR2 FYNNEI. The CDR3 totals 16 residues. The CDR3, as DNA: TGTGCCAGCAGACTTGAGAACCGGGACAGCTCCTACGAGCAGTACTTC. It yields the protein CASRLENRDSSYEQYF.

The rearrangement links TRBV2 to TRBJ2-1; 7 nucleotides align to TRBD1. The germline V gene encodes CDR1 SNHLY and CDR2 FYNNEI. This CDR3 has 16 residues. V lost 4 bases, J lost 0 bases, and 6 bases stayed unmatched. CDR3 DNA sequence: TGTGCCAGCAGTGGGTCGACAGGGAGCTCCTACAATGAGCAGTTCTTC. Translation gives CASSGSTGSSYNEQFF.

The chain combines TRBV27 with TRBJ2-7, with 8 nucleotides matching TRBD1. The germline V gene encodes CDR1 MNHEY and CDR2 SMNVEV (reference sequence). Trimming at V came to 2 bases and at J to 3 bases, leaving 6 bases not matched to a gene. The CDR3 is made up of 15 amino acids. CDR3 DNA sequence: TGTGCCAGCAGTTTACCCGGGACAGGTCTCTACGAGCAGTACTTC. This codes for CASSLPGTGLYEQYF.

The CDR3 sequence: CASSLAPGQGPYEQYF. DNA for the CDR3: TGCGCCAGCAGCTTGGCACCGGGACAGGGCCCCTACGAGCAGTACTTC. This sequence joins TRBV5-1 and TRBJ2-7; 9 bases fit TRBD1. V lost 0 bases, J lost 2 bases, and 6 bases stayed unmatched. Germline CDR1 and CDR2: SGHRS and YFSETQ. The CDR3 consists of 16 residues.

The chain links TRBV28 to TRBJ1-4; 9 bases agree with TRBD1. With 0 bases clipped from V and 17 bases from J, the junction kept 7 bases outside the gene matches. CDR3 length equals 13 residues. The germline V gene has CDR1 MDHEN and CDR2 SYDVKM. CDR3 DNA: TGTGCCAGCAGTTTATGGGGGGGACAGGGAAATTTTTTT. Its translation is CASSLWGGQGNFF.

The V gene is TRBV9, the J gene TRBJ1-6; no clear D gene. Looked up from germline, CDR1 is SGDLS and CDR2 is YYNGEE. V was trimmed by 0 bases and J by 0 bases, leaving 10 bases between them. This CDR3 comprises 17 residues. The CDR3 DNA follows: TGTGCCAGCAGCGTAGAAGCGATGAGCTCCTATAATTCACCCCTCCACTTT. This translates into CASSVEAMSSYNSPLHF.

The genes are TRBV5-1 and TRBJ2-7, with TRBD2 as a possible D gene (6 bases). Germline lookup yields CDR1 SGHRS and CDR2 YFSETQ. V was pared by 0 bases and J by 3 bases, with 13 bases between. CDR3 length equals 15 residues. The CDR3: CASSLVRRGNYEQYF. The CDR3 DNA reads as TGCGCCAGCAGCTTGGTAAGGCGGGGCAACTACGAGCAGTACTTC.

This chain joins TRBV12-5 and TRBJ2-1; 7 bases match TRBD1. V shed 1 base and J 4 bases; nucleotides not matched to a gene: 1. In germline, CDR1 is LGHNT, CDR2 FRNRAP. This CDR3 has 14 amino acids. The DNA for the CDR3 is TGTGCTAGTGGTTTGGGCAGGGGGTACAATGAGCAGTTCTTC. This sequence encodes CASGLGRGYNEQFF.

The V gene is TRBV11-3, the J gene TRBJ2-5, with D perhaps matching TRBD2 (6 bases). The CDR3 loop spans 14 amino acids. Germline V CDR1 and CDR2: SGHNT, YENEEA. The V end was cut by 5 bases, the J end by 2 bases, with 12 bases between. The chain's CDR3 is CASSPRGNQETQYF. Written as DNA, the CDR3 is TGTGCCAGCAGCCCTCGGGGGAATCAAGAGACCCAGTACTTC.

CDR3 amino acids: CASSWDRELSWEKLFF. DNA of the CDR3: TGCGCCAGCAGCTGGGACAGGGAGTTATCGTGGGAAAAACTGTTTTTT. The chain couples TRBV5-1 to TRBJ1-4; TRBD1 matches 9 bases. The CDR3 loop spans 16 amino acids. V dropped 3 bases and J dropped 8; count of bases not matched to a gene: 11. Germline V CDR1 and CDR2: SGHRS, YFSETQ.

J is TRBJ1-6 and V is TRBV2; no reliable D call. The germline gives CDR1 SNHLY, CDR2 FYNNEI. This CDR3 contains 13 residues. Trimming cost V 3 bases and J 5 bases, with 5 bases left between them. In DNA form, the CDR3 reads TGTGCCAGCAGTGACAGGAATAATTCACCCCTCCACTTT. Protein sequence: CASSDRNNSPLHF. The full variable domain, rest sourced from reference TRBV2 and TRBJ1-6, is EPEVTQTPSHQVTQMGQEVILRCVPISNHLYFYWYRQILGQKVEFLVSFYNNEISEKSEIFDDQFSVERPDGSNFTLKIRSTKLEDSAMYFCASSDRNNSPLHFGNGTRLTVT.

The chain carries TRBV7-8 and TRBJ1-5; D may be TRBD1 (6 bases). Trimming shortened V by 1 base and J by 2 bases, and 12 bases separated the two germline ends. Germline loops: CDR1 SGHVS, CDR2 FQNEAQ. CDR3 size: 16 residues. CDR3 nucleotides: TGTGCCAGCAGCTTAGTTTCGGGGGGCGGCAATCAGCCCCAGCATTTT. This encodes CASSLVSGGGNQPQHF.

The chain couples TRBV4-2 to TRBJ2-5, with D possibly being TRBD1 (5 bases). Germline V gene sequence: CDR1 LGHNA, CDR2 YNFKEQ. The CDR3 is 15 amino acids. Trimming took 1 base from V and 5 from J, leaving 14 bases between them. For the CDR3, the DNA is TGTGCCAGCAGCCAAGCAGGGCCGATAGGGGAGACCCAGTACTTC. Protein: CASSQAGPIGETQYF.

V gene TRBV7-8 combines with J gene TRBJ1-3; D perhaps matches TRBD1 (6 bases). This CDR3 region has 15 residues. V gave up 5 bases and J gave up 4 bases, with 15 bases separating them. Germline V gene data show CDR1 as SGHVS and CDR2 as FQNEAQ. CDR3 in amino acids: CASSAQGSVGNTIYF. In DNA form, the CDR3 reads TGTGCCAGCAGCGCGCAGGGGTCTGTCGGAAACACCATATATTTT.

The genes are TRBV21-1 and TRBJ1-2; no DNA check was done on the table's D call, TRBD1. TRBV21-1 is a known pseudogene. CDR3 length equals 16 residues. The CDR3 sequence: CASSKEARGRGYGYTF. In DNA form, the CDR3 reads TGTGCCAGCAGCAAAGAGGCCAGGGGGCGCGGGTATGGCTACACCTTC.

This chain joins TRBV15 and TRBJ1-1, with 9 positions matching TRBD1. This CDR3 contains 17 residues. CDR1 LNHNV and CDR2 YYDKDF come from the germline V gene (reference sequence). The junction had 8 bases not matched to a gene; V was cut back by 0 bases and J by 3 bases. CDR3 region: CATSRDRDRDSDTEAFF. The CDR3 DNA is TGTGCCACCAGCAGAGACCGGGACAGGGATTCGGACACTGAAGCTTTCTTT.

The chain couples TRBV2 to TRBJ2-1, with D perhaps matching TRBD2 (6 bases). Trimming removed 8 bases from V and 5 bases from J, with 13 bases in between. The CDR3 spans 13 residues. The germline V gene encodes CDR1 SNHLY and CDR2 FYNNEI. CDR3 residues: CASAAGKNNEQFF. In nucleotides, the CDR3 is TGTGCCAGCGCTGCGGGAAAGAACAATGAGCAGTTCTTC.

This clone was counted between two and nine times. This chain joins TRBV6-1 and TRBJ1-5, with TRBD1 matching over 8 bases. CDR1 MNHNS and CDR2 SASEGT come from the germline V gene. V trimming: 3 bases; J trimming: 2 bases; junction bases outside the gene matches: 9. The CDR3 is 17 residues long. The chain's CDR3 is CASSDPTGVFGNQPQHF. CDR3 sequence (DNA): TGTGCCAGCAGTGACCCGACAGGGGTATTTGGCAATCAGCCCCAGCATTTT.

The J gene is TRBJ2-5, the V gene TRBV7-8; 8 bases line up with TRBD2. The CDR3 runs 14 residues. Per the germline V gene, CDR1 is SGHVS and CDR2 is FQNEAQ. J was trimmed by 3 bases and V by 1 base; bases with no gene match: 1. The CDR3 loop is CASSLGGGKETQYF. Here the CDR3 DNA reads TGTGCCAGCAGCTTAGGCGGGGGGAAAGAGACCCAGTACTTC.

The rearrangement joins TRBV11-3 to TRBJ2-5; 9 positions match TRBD1. The CDR3 length is 13 residues. The ends lost 5 bases at V and 4 bases at J; junction bases unmatched: 2. Germline CDR1 is SGHNT and CDR2 is YENEEA. The CDR3 sequence: CASSQTGGETQYF. The CDR3 nucleotides read TGTGCCAGCAGCCAGACAGGGGGAGAGACCCAGTACTTC.

This rearrangement joins TRBV27 to TRBJ1-6; D not certain. V lost 3 bases and J 10 bases, leaving 7 bases between the germline ends. Germline CDR1 reads MNHEY; CDR2 reads SMNVEV (reference sequence). CDR3 size: 12 residues. The DNA for the CDR3 is TGTGCCAGCAGTTTCGGCGGATCACCCCTCCACTTT. Translated: CASSFGGSPLHF.

This clone was recorded a few times. The chain employs TRBV2 and TRBJ1-1; D may be TRBD1 (6 bases). There are 15 residues in the CDR3. V lost 5 bases, J lost 1 base, and 14 bases lay in between. Germline CDR1 reads SNHLY; CDR2 reads FYNNEI. The CDR3 here is CASSQTGGGNTEAFF. CDR3 sequence (DNA): TGTGCCAGCAGTCAGACGGGGGGCGGGAACACTGAAGCTTTCTTT. The full variable domain, in which reference TRBV2 and TRBJ1-1 provide the parts outside the CDR3, is EPEVTQTPSHQVTQMGQEVILRCVPISNHLYFYWYRQILGQKVEFLVSFYNNEISEKSEIFDDQFSVERPDGSNFTLKIRSTKLEDSAMYFCASSQTGGGNTEAFFGQGTRLTVV.

This clone turned up a few times. This chain connects TRBV5-4 to TRBJ1-1, with D perhaps matching TRBD1 (6 bases). Germline CDR1 is SGHNT and CDR2 is YYREEE (reference sequence). CDR3 length: 14 amino acids. V was clipped by 7 bases and J by 6 bases, with 19 bases between them. The CDR3 sequence is CASLPSGGRAEAFF. CDR3 nucleotide sequence: TGTGCCAGCCTCCCGAGCGGGGGGCGGGCTGAAGCTTTCTTT.

There are a few counts of this clone. The chain joins TRBV19 to TRBJ1-5; 9 nucleotides line up with TRBD1. Germline lookup yields CDR1 LNHDA and CDR2 SQIVND (reference sequence). The length of the CDR3 is 14 residues. Trimming took 10 bases from V and 2 from J; bases not matched to a gene: 6. CDR3 residues: CATGTGSRNQPQHF. The CDR3, as DNA: TGTGCCACTGGGACAGGGTCCCGCAATCAGCCCCAGCATTTT.

The rearrangement links TRBV28 to TRBJ2-2; 15 bases map to TRBD2. V was pared by 2 bases and J by 7 bases, with 5 bases of the junction left unmatched. The CDR3 covers 17 residues. Germline V CDR1 and CDR2: MDHEN, SYDVKM. The CDR3 reads CASSLPGLAGGHGELFF. The CDR3 nucleotides are TGTGCCAGCAGTTTACCGGGACTAGCGGGGGGCCACGGGGAGCTGTTTTTT.

CDR3 protein: CASSVGKGRQETQYF. CDR3 DNA sequence: TGTGCCAGCAGTGTGGGTAAGGGGAGGCAAGAGACCCAGTACTTC. The chain recombines TRBV25-1 with TRBJ2-5, with D maybe TRBD2 (6 bases). This CDR3 spans 15 amino acids. Trimming pared 4 bases from V and 2 bases from J, leaving 14 bases between. CDR1 is MGHDK and CDR2 is SYGVNS in the germline V gene. The variable domain in full, completed from reference TRBV25-1 and TRBJ2-5, reads EADIYQTPRYLVIGTGKKITLECSQTMGHDKMYWYQQDPGMELHLIHYSYGVNSTEKGDLSSESTVSRIRTEHFPLTLESARPSHTSQYLCASSVGKGRQETQYFGPGTRLLVL.

Here the CDR3 DNA reads TGTGCCAGCAGTCCAAGACTAGCCTCCCCGATCGGGGAGTACTTC. Protein product: CASSPRLASPIGEYF. The chain employs TRBV27 and TRBJ2-5; 7 bases fit TRBD2. The trim removed 5 bases at V and 12 bases at J, leaving 18 bases unmatched. The germline CDR1 and CDR2 sequences are MNHEY and SMNVEV (reference sequence). CDR3 length equals 15 residues.

The chain combines TRBV19 with TRBJ2-7; possible D gene TRBD2, 5 bases. The CDR3 length is 14 residues. The V gene lost 0 bases and the J gene lost 2 bases, with 8 bases spanning the gap. CDR1 is LNHDA and CDR2 is SQIVND in the germline V gene (reference sequence). CDR3 nucleotides: TGTGCCAGTAGTATAGAAGGAGGTACCTACGAGCAGTACTTC. It is translated as CASSIEGGTYEQYF.

The genes are TRBV30 and TRBJ2-7, with 7 positions matching TRBD1. The ends lost 0 bases at V and 4 bases at J; junction bases unmatched: 12. This CDR3 comprises 16 residues. CDR1 GTSNPN and CDR2 SVGIG come from the germline V gene (reference sequence). This chain's CDR3 is CAWSVGTVPTLYEQYF. In nucleotides, the CDR3 is TGTGCCTGGAGTGTAGGGACAGTGCCCACCTTGTACGAGCAGTACTTC.